These T cell receptor beta chains were read from a single sample in a study of HIV-infected children after antiretroviral therapy interruption. TCRdb processed the 3' RACE reads anew with MiXCR; each CDR3 protein has one entry. The sample has over 7,000 distinct CDR3 sequences; approximately 15% are singletons. The source material was CD45RO+ CD8+ T cells from PBMCs, pooled from several time points, sampled from a donor given antiretroviral therapy, either interrupted or continuous. Receptors were obtained from a pool of human donors with HIV. Each CDR3 is given with its conserved first and last residue.

>TRBJ2-2|TRBV27|17
CASSLRTDRSNTGELFF
>TRBJ2-3|TRBV19|16
CASIYRGQGLGDTQYF
>TRBJ2-2|TRBV4-1|13
CASSNLYTGELFF
>TRBJ1-1|TRBV7-9|17
CASSPHPDRGWVTEAFF
>TRBJ2-7|TRBV2|9
CASRLEQYF
>TRBJ1-5|TRBV2|14
CASSDTYGNQPQHF
>TRBJ2-4|TRBV7-2|21
CASSSLAPGLAGDVAKNIQYF
>TRBJ1-1|TRBV27|14
CASTPGEMNTEAFF
>TRBJ2-7|TRBV2|12
CASSLQDYEQYF
>TRBJ2-7|TRBV12-3/TRBV12-4|15
CASTTAATAPDEQYF
>TRBJ1-5|TRBV5-5|15
CASSRGSNSNQPQHF
>TRBJ2-3|TRBV12-3/TRBV12-4|16
CASSRDRLTSTDTQYF
>TRBJ1-3|TRBV6-5|16
CASSRTGLSSGNTIYF
>TRBJ1-3|TRBV6-5|15
CASSRSTTSGNTIYF
>TRBJ2-2|TRBV2|15
CATLGAGKNTGELFF
>TRBJ2-2|TRBV5-1|11
CASSWREELFF
>TRBJ1-6|TRBV18|14
CASSQSGVNSPLHF
>TRBJ2-1|TRBV20-1|13
CSAKKRDYNEQFF
>TRBJ2-3|TRBV6-5|15
CASKGGGIFTDTQYF
>TRBJ1-5|TRBV7-9|16
CASSLMSPGNNQPQHF
>TRBJ2-7|TRBV5-4|15
CASRAKQGASYEQYF
>TRBJ1-2|TRBV2|12
CASSEGYYGYTF
>TRBJ2-2|TRBV29-1|16
CSVVPGQGTNTGELFF
>TRBJ2-2|TRBV29-1|13
CSVGSQNTGELFF
>TRBJ2-1|TRBV18|16
CASSPPDRVAYNEQFF
>TRBJ2-5|TRBV7-3|15
CASSPLGRAQETQYF
>TRBJ2-7|TRBV19|13
CASIGQGRGEQYF
>TRBJ2-6|TRBV6-2/TRBV6-3|14
CASEVISGANVLTF
>TRBJ2-2|TRBV18|14
CASLGQVDTGELFF
>TRBJ2-7|TRBV11-2|16
CASSAEVPPFPYEQYF
>TRBJ2-7|TRBV4-3|16
CASSAEVTRQPYEQYF
>TRBJ2-7|TRBV28|15
CASSSRPSRGREQYF
>TRBJ1-1|TRBV7-9|10
CASSEGEAFF
>TRBJ2-1|TRBV11-2|15
CASSSGQGYYNEQFF
>TRBJ2-1|TRBV24-1|15
CATSEALAGVHEQFF
>TRBJ2-3|TRBV11-2|14
CASRISGRADTQYF
>TRBJ1-5|TRBV15|16
CATSRPGAVGNQPQHF
>TRBJ2-3|TRBV3-2|12
CASSRIRDTQYF
>TRBJ2-7|TRBV11-2|15
CASSHLAGGPREQYF
>TRBJ1-1|TRBV10-2|14
CASRGPSGGPEAFF
>TRBJ1-5|TRBV10-3|15
CAISSRGMSNQPQHF
>TRBJ1-6|TRBV12-3/TRBV12-4|13
CASSSISNSPLHF
>TRBJ2-2|TRBV27|14
CASRKTGNTGELFF
>TRBJ2-7|TRBV5-6|12
CASSLGHSEQYF
>TRBJ2-7|TRBV9|14
CASSVGEGAYEQYF
>TRBJ1-5|TRBV7-2|15
CASSLSGYSNQPQHF
>TRBJ1-5|TRBV6-6|15
CASRSIGISNQPQHF
>TRBJ1-2|TRBV29-1|13
CSVDGRGDYGYTF
>TRBJ1-1|TRBV7-8|14
CASSYQVRNTEAFF
>TRBJ1-2|TRBV5-1|13
CASSPRVAYGYTF
>TRBJ1-1|TRBV3-1|16
CASIQGGAGGAAEAFF
>TRBJ2-2|TRBV7-6|15
CASSLTPGSPGELFF
>TRBJ1-2|TRBV3-1|13
CASSQAVGFGYTF
>TRBJ2-1|TRBV20-1|13
CSARTLAGNEQFF
>TRBJ2-1|TRBV7-2|14
CASSLTGSYNEQFF